A selection of T cell receptor beta chains follows, all from one sample in a study of blood T cell repertoires in COVID-19. Repertoires were generated with immunoSEQ multiplex PCR, while TCRdb's copy carries only in-frame clones and drops some. There are 180,000 or so clones in the sample; roughly 85% occur only once, and roughly 8.2% lies in the top ten. Material: peripheral blood. The receptors originated from a man aged 55-75 years with acute or convalescent COVID-19. The CDR3 runs from the conserved cysteine through the conserved F or W. Each record gives: CDR3 length, V gene, clone size, J gene, D gene, CDR3 DNA, CDR3 protein. A D gene is named only where the DNA matches it firmly. Some rows have no size entry. The others give once, few or many, or a class for an expanded clone.

>14|TRBV11-3|-|TRBJ2-1|TRBD2
TGTGCCAGCAGTTCTAGCGGGAAAGGCAATGAGCAGTTCTTC
CASSSSGKGNEQFF
>17|TRBV4-1|-|TRBJ1-5|-
TGCGCCAGCAGTCACCCGGCCCAGGGGCGAAAGAATCAGCCCCAGCATTTT
CASSHPAQGRKNQPQHF
>12|TRBV9|once|TRBJ2-1|-
TGTGCCAGCTTAGGAGACGGGAATGAGCAGTTCTTC
CASLGDGNEQFF
>13|TRBV29-1|-|TRBJ2-5|-
TGCAGCGTTGAAGTTGAGGGCAGGAAGACCCAGTACTTC
CSVEVEGRKTQYF
>14|TRBV9|-|TRBJ1-1|-
TGTGCCAGCAGCGCGTCGGGGGGCAACACTGAAGCTTTCTTT
CASSASGGNTEAFF
>16|TRBV2|once|TRBJ2-5|TRBD2
TGTGCCAGCAGTGAACGCACTAGCGGGAGCCAAGAGACCCAGTACTTC
CASSERTSGSQETQYF
>13|TRBV27|-|TRBJ1-1|TRBD1
TGTGCCAGCAGTTCGCAAGACAGGGCCGAAGCTTTCTTT
CASSSQDRAEAFF
>18|TRBV4-1|-|TRBJ1-4|TRBD1
TGCGCCAGCAGCCAAGAAGGTTTGGGACAGGGTTATTCGGGAAAACTGTTTTTT
CASSQEGLGQGYSGKLFF
>14|TRBV5-1|-|TRBJ2-1|TRBD2
TGCGCCAGCAGCTTGGATAGCGGGAGACTTGAGCAGTTCTTC
CASSLDSGRLEQFF
>15|TRBV28|-|TRBJ1-1|TRBD1
TGTGCCAGCAGAGGGACAGGGGGGCAGCGGACTGAAGCTTTCTTT
CASRGTGGQRTEAFF
>13|TRBV6-5|-|TRBJ1-2|-
TGTGCCAGCAGTTACCGAATGAGGGCTGGCTACACCTTC
CASSYRMRAGYTF
>13|TRBV30|-|TRBJ1-1|-
TGTGCCTGGAGTAAGATAGTCGGCACTGAAGCTTTCTTT
CAWSKIVGTEAFF
>13|TRBV7-2|-|TRBJ2-1|-
TGTGCCAGCAGCTTCAGGGCCCACAATGAGCAGTTCTTC
CASSFRAHNEQFF
>15|TRBV6-4|-|TRBJ2-1|-
TGTGCCAGCAGTGACAAGGCTAGTGGTGGGAATGAGCAGTTCTTC
CASSDKASGGNEQFF
>15|TRBV7-9|-|TRBJ1-1|-
TGTGCCAGCAGCTTAGTAGGGGGAGGGGGCACTGAAGCTTTCTTT
CASSLVGGGGTEAFF
>14|TRBV19|-|TRBJ1-2|-
TGTGCCAGTACTACCCCAGGGGCGACCTATGGCTACACCTTC
CASTTPGATYGYTF
>15|TRBV7-6|-|TRBJ2-5|TRBD2
TGTGCCAGCAGCTTAATAGCGGGAGATTGGGAGACCCAGTACTTC
CASSLIAGDWETQYF
>17|TRBV28|-|TRBJ2-6|-
TGTGCCAGCAGCCCATCGACAGGCAACTCTGGGGCCAACGTCCTGACTTTC
CASSPSTGNSGANVLTF
>14|TRBV7-3|-|TRBJ2-3|-
TGTGCCAGCAGCCCTGGGCTACGTACAGATACGCAGTATTTT
CASSPGLRTDTQYF
>16|TRBV7-2|-|TRBJ2-2|TRBD2
TGTGCCAGCAGTGAAGCGGGAGGGCCTGTCACCGGGGAGCTGTTTTTT
CASSEAGGPVTGELFF
>15|TRBV24-1|-|TRBJ1-2|-
TGTGCCACCAGTGATCGTAGTCGGGGACTCAGCGGCTACACCTTC
CATSDRSRGLSGYTF
>15|TRBV11-2|-|TRBJ1-4|TRBD1
TGTGCCAGCAGCTTCAAGGGACAGGCCTCTGAAAAACTGTTTTTT
CASSFKGQASEKLFF
>15|TRBV4-1|-|TRBJ2-1|TRBD1
TGCGCCAGCACCGGGGACAGGGCTAGCTACAATGAGCAGTTCTTC
CASTGDRASYNEQFF
>15|TRBV9|-|TRBJ2-5|TRBD2
TGTGCCAGCAGCGTAGGACTAGCGATCCAAGAGACCCAGTACTTC
CASSVGLAIQETQYF
>14|TRBV28|-|TRBJ1-2|TRBD1
TGTGCCAGCAGTCCCTCCGGGACAGGGTTTGGCTACACCTTC
CASSPSGTGFGYTF
>14|TRBV6-5|-|TRBJ2-7|-
TGTGCCAGCAGCCCGGGTCCGGGTACTACGCAGCAGTACTTC
CASSPGPGTTQQYF
>18|TRBV7-2|-|TRBJ1-1|TRBD1
TGTGCCAGCAGCTTAGTCGGGTCAGGGGGCGGCCTTGGCACTGAAGCTTTCTTT
CASSLVGSGGGLGTEAFF